Following are 16 T cell receptor beta chains from one sample sequenced in a study of control samples from healthy donors and cancer patients. Some clones are missing from TCRdb's copy, which holds only in-frame ones; the method was immunoSEQ multiplex PCR. In the table there are some 130,000 clones, roughly 90% of which are singletons. The specimen sequenced was blood. The receptors here all came from a woman in her forties or fifties in good health.

The J gene is TRBJ2-4, the V gene TRBV28; D might be TRBD1 (6 bases). Per germline, CDR1 MDHEN and CDR2 SYDVKM. V was pared by 5 bases and J by 8 bases, with 25 bases between. The CDR3 is 17 residues long. This CDR3 reads CASSPNPGHRGIYIQYF. CDR3 coding DNA: TGTGCCAGCAGTCCCAACCCGGGACACCGGGGAATATACATTCAGTACTTC. The variable domain in full, completed from reference TRBV28 and TRBJ2-4, reads DVKVTQSSRYLVKRTGEKVFLECVQDMDHENMFWYRQDPGLGLRLIYFSYDVKMKEKGDIPEGYSVSREKKERFSLILESASTNQTSMYLCASSPNPGHRGIYIQYFGAGTRLSVL.

CDR3 nucleotide sequence: TGCGCCAGCAGAGATGACCCGGGACAGGGGGATGATACGCAGTATTTT. This encodes CASRDDPGQGDDTQYF. The V and J genes are TRBV10-1 and TRBJ2-3; the match to TRBD1 covers 11 bases. The CDR3 totals 16 residues. From germline, CDR1 is WNHNN and CDR2 SYGVQD (reference sequence). J gave up 6 bases and V 6 bases, and 11 bases lay outside the gene matches.

The count of this clone is one. This chain joins TRBV11-2 and TRBJ1-2; weak D call: TRBD1 (6 bases). Germline lookup yields CDR1 SGHAT and CDR2 FQNNGV. The CDR3 extends over 13 amino acids. The V gene lost 1 base and the J gene lost 5 bases, with 8 bases spanning the gap. In nucleotides, the CDR3 is TGTGCCAGCAGCTTAGCCCAGGGGTATGGCTACACCTTC. Translating it yields CASSLAQGYGYTF.

The chain recombines TRBV10-3 with TRBJ1-3, with D uncertain. CDR1 and CDR2 from the germline V gene are ENHRY and SYGVKD. The CDR3 runs 16 residues. The germline V and J ends were trimmed by 0 bases and 2 bases, with 11 bases remaining between them. Here the CDR3 DNA reads TGTGCCATCAGTGAGTCGATGGGGAGGGCTGGAAACACCATATATTTT. Translation: CAISESMGRAGNTIYF.

The chain couples TRBV29-1 to TRBJ2-7; TRBD2 aligns across 12 bases. The CDR3 runs to 17 residues. The V gene's germline CDR1 is SQVTM and CDR2 ANQGSEA. V was pared by 3 bases and J by 5 bases, with 14 bases of the junction left unmatched. DNA for the CDR3: TGCAGCGTTGACGGGACTGCTAGCGGGAGGGCCTTTAACGAGCAGTACTTC. Amino acids: CSVDGTASGRAFNEQYF.

The J gene is TRBJ2-2, the V gene TRBV30, with 12 nucleotides matching TRBD2. V trimming: 7 bases; J trimming: 2 bases; junction bases outside the gene matches: 17. CDR1 is GTSNPN and CDR2 is SVGIG in the germline V gene (reference sequence). The CDR3 spans 19 residues. The DNA of the CDR3 is TGTGCCTCCTCATCCGGCGGACTAGCGGGGATTAGCAACACCGGGGAGCTGTTTTTT. It codes for CASSSGGLAGISNTGELFF. Combining the CDR3 with reference TRBV30 and TRBJ2-2 gives the whole variable domain SQTIHQWPATLVQPVGSPLSLECTVEGTSNPNLYWYRQAAGRGLQLLFYSVGIGQISSEVPQNLSASRPQDRQFILSSKKLLLSDSGFYLCASSSGGLAGISNTGELFFGEGSRLTVL.

The chain is built from TRBV27 and TRBJ1-1, with TRBD1 as a possible D gene (5 bases). Trimming removed 6 bases at V and 0 bases at J, with 11 bases between. The CDR3 totals 14 residues. Germline V lookup: CDR1 MNHEY, CDR2 SMNVEV (reference sequence). Here the CDR3 DNA reads TGTGCCAGCAGCGGGGGACGGTTGAACACTGAAGCTTTCTTT. Protein: CASSGGRLNTEAFF.

The chain combines TRBV15 with TRBJ1-4; D is undetermined. CDR1 and CDR2 (germline): LNHNV, YYDKDF (reference sequence). The CDR3 spans 14 residues. V lost 1 base and J lost 8, with 11 bases in between. CDR3 loop: CATSRGGGNEKLFF. CDR3 in DNA: TGTGCCACCAGCAGAGGGGGAGGGAACGAAAAACTGTTTTTT.

V and J are TRBV6-5 and TRBJ2-2; the D is unclear. The CDR3 extends over 13 amino acids. V gave up 4 bases and J gave up 0 bases, with 3 bases separating them. The germline gives CDR1 MNHEY, CDR2 SVGAGI. CDR3 in DNA: TGTGCCAGCAGTTCTCCGAACACCGGGGAGCTGTTTTTT. Protein: CASSSPNTGELFF.

The table lists this clone with a few counts. This chain links TRBV6-5 with TRBJ1-2; 7 nucleotides line up with TRBD1. The V gene's germline CDR1 is MNHEY and CDR2 SVGAGI. Unmatched junction bases numbered 6, after V lost 4 bases and J lost 7 bases. There are 13 residues in the CDR3. The CDR3 nucleotides are TGTGCCAGCAGTTCCCGGGACAGCGGTGGCTACACCTTC. Its translation: CASSSRDSGGYTF.

This chain uses TRBV6-1 with TRBJ1-2; D gene ambiguous. The germline CDR1 and CDR2 sequences are MNHNS and SASEGT. The CDR3 contains 12 residues. The germline V and J ends were trimmed by 1 base and 3 bases, with 3 bases remaining between them. In DNA form, the CDR3 reads TGTGCCAGCAGTGAAGTGCACTATGGCTACACCTTC. As protein: CASSEVHYGYTF.

The V gene is TRBV5-4, the J gene TRBJ2-1, with 11 nucleotides matching TRBD2. The CDR3 has 16 residues. Germline loops: CDR1 SGHNT, CDR2 YYREEE (reference sequence). Trimming took 0 bases from V and 9 from J; bases not matched to a gene: 8. In nucleotides, the CDR3 is TGTGCCAGCAGCTTGGAAGGTAGCGGGGGGGTTGCTGAGCAGTTCTTC. It is translated as CASSLEGSGGVAEQFF.

The chain is built from TRBV21-1 and TRBJ1-2. TRBV21-1 is an annotated pseudogene. CDR3 length: 15 residues. The CDR3 bases are TGTGCCAGCAGCAAAGCGGATCATCGCGGCTATGGCTACACCTTC. Translated: CASSKADHRGYGYTF.

The rearrangement joins TRBV19 to TRBJ1-5; D not resolved. Trimming shortened V by 4 bases and J by 2 bases, and 12 bases separated the two germline ends. This CDR3 comprises 15 residues. The germline V gene has CDR1 LNHDA and CDR2 SQIVND (reference sequence). CDR3 nucleotide sequence: TGTGCCAGTAGTAATATGCTTTTGGGCAATCAGCCCCAGCATTTT. Translation gives CASSNMLLGNQPQHF.

V usage is TRBV11-2 and J usage is TRBJ2-6; a possible D gene is TRBD1 (5 bases). V shed 2 bases and J shed 0 bases, with 17 bases lying between them. Germline CDR1 and CDR2: SGHAT and FQNNGV. CDR3 size: 19 residues. The chain's CDR3 is CASSLSEVGVGSGANVLTF. The CDR3 DNA is TGTGCCAGCAGCTTAAGCGAAGTAGGGGTTGGCTCTGGGGCCAACGTCCTGACTTTC. The full variable domain, with the rest looked up from reference TRBV11-2 and TRBJ2-6, is EAGVAQSPRYKIIEKRQSVAFWCNPISGHATLYWYQQILGQGPKLLIQFQNNGVVDDSQLPKDRFSAERLKGVDSTLKIQPAKLEDSAVYLCASSLSEVGVGSGANVLTFGAGSRLTVL.

In this sample, this clone turned up once. The chain uses TRBV30 and TRBJ1-1; possible D gene TRBD1, 5 bases. Deletions cut 2 bases from V and 6 bases from J, with 10 bases between. The CDR3 has 12 residues. CDR1 and CDR2 (germline): GTSNPN, SVGIG (reference sequence). Written as DNA, the CDR3 is TGTGCCTGGAGTTCACGGGACGCTGAAGCTTTCTTT. This sequence encodes CAWSSRDAEAFF.